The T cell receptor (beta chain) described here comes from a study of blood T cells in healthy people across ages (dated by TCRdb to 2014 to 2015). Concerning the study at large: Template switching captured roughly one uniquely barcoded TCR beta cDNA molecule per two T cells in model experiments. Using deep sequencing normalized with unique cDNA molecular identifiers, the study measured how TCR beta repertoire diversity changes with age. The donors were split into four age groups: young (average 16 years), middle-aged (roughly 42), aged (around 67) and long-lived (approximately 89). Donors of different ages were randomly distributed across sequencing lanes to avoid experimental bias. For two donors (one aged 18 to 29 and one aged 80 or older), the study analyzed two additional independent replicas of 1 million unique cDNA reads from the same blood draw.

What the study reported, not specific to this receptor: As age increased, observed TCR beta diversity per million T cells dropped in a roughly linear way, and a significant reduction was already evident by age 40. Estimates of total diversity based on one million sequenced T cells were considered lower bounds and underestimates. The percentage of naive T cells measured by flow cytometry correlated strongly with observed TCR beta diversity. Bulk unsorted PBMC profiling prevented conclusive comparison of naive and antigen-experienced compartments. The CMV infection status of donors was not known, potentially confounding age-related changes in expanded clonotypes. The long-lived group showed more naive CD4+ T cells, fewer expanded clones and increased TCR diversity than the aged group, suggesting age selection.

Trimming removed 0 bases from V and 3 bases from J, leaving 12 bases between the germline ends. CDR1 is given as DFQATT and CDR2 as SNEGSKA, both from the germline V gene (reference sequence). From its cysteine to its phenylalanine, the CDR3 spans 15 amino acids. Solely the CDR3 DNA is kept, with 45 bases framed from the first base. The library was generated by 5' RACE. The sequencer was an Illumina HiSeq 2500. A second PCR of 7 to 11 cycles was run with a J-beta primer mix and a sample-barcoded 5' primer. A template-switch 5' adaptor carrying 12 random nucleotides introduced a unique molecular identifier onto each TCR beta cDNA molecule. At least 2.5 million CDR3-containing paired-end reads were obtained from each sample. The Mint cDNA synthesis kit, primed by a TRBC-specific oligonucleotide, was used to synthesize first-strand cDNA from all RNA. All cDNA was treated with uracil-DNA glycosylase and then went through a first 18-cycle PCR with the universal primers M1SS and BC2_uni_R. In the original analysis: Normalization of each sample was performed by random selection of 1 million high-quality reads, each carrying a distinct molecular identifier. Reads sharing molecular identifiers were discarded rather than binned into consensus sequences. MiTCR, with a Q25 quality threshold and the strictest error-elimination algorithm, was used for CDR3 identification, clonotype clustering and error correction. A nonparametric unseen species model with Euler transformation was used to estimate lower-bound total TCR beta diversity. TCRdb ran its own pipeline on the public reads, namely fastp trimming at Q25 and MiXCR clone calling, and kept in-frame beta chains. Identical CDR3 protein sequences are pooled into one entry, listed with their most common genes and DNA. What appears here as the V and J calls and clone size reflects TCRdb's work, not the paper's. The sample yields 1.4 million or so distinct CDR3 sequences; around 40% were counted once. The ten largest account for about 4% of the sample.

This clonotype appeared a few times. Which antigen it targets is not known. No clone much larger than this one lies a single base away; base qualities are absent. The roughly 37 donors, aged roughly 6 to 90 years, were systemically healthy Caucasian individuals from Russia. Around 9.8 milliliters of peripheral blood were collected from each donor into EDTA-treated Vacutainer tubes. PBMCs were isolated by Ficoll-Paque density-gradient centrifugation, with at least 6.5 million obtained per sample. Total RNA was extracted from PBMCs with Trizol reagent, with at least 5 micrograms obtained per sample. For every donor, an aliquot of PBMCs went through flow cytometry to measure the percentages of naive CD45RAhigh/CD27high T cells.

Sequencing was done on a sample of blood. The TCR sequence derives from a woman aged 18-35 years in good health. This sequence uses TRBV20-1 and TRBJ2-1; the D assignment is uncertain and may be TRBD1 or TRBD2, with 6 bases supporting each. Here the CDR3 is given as CSARDGGPFYNEQFF. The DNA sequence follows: TGCAGTGCTAGAGATGGGGGGCCGTTCTACAATGAGCAGTTCTTC.